The 20 T cell receptor beta chains in this list originate from one sample, sequenced in a study of T cell clusters in autoimmune cytopenias. Tens of thousands of genome equivalents of blood DNA were amplified for TRB. TRB was amplified by touch-down multiplex PCR, primer pools A and B combined. Using the multiplex PCR reads, TCRdb records one entry per CDR3 protein without DNA. The table lists about 8,300 distinct CDR3 sequences. The source material was peripheral blood. These receptor sequences come from a human donor with an autoimmune cytopenia or autoimmune hepatitis (not recorded which).

The chain has TRBV12-3 or TRBV12-4 and TRBJ2-3. The CDR3 runs 12 residues. CDR3 loop: CASSTPMNTQYF.

This chain connects TRBV13 to TRBJ1-6; TCRdb indicates TRBD1, and absent DNA this call remains unverified. This CDR3 spans 15 amino acids. Germline loops: CDR1 PRHDT, CDR2 FYEKMQ (reference sequence). The CDR3 protein is CASSSGGQGNSPLHF.

The V call is TRBV5-6, the J call TRBJ2-1; TCRdb proposes TRBD2, but this gene call is untestable without DNA. Germline V gives CDR1 SGHDT, CDR2 YYEEEE. The CDR3 runs to 16 residues. This CDR3 reads CASSLTGGGAHNEQFF.

The CDR3 is CASSPRGLAGNTIYF. This chain uses TRBV6-1 with TRBJ1-3; the D gene TCRdb calls, TRBD1, cannot be checked with no DNA. Germline V gene data show CDR1 as MNHNS and CDR2 as SASEGT. The CDR3 runs to 15 residues.

CDR3 protein: CSATIRDPHSPLHF. The chain has TRBV20-1 and TRBJ1-6; the TCRdb D gene call, TRBD1, has no DNA to confirm it. Germline-derived CDR1 and CDR2 are DFQATT and SNEGSKA (reference sequence). The CDR3 is 14 amino acids.

This clonotype counts as medium-sized by frequency. This CDR3 reads CASSMTDQETQYF. The rearrangement joins TRBV19 to TRBJ2-5. This CDR3 spans 13 amino acids. Germline CDR1 and CDR2: LNHDA and SQIVND (reference sequence).

This clonotype is identified as medium-sized from frequency. The chain couples TRBV5-4 to TRBJ2-5; the D call of TRBD1 rests on TCRdb alone, since no DNA is present to check it. CDR3 length equals 14 residues. Germline-derived CDR1 and CDR2 are SGHNT and YYREEE (reference sequence). The CDR3 loop reads CASSPDRVRETQYF.

This clonotype is called medium-sized based on its frequency. CDR3 residues: CASTLKGEQPQHF. The rearrangement joins TRBV12-3 or TRBV12-4 to TRBJ1-5. The CDR3 covers 13 residues.

This clonotype counts as medium-sized by frequency. The chain employs TRBV5-5 and TRBJ2-5; TCRdb's D call of TRBD2 is untestable without DNA. This CDR3 has 16 amino acids. The V gene's germline CDR1 is SGHKS and CDR2 YYEKEE (reference sequence). The CDR3 sequence is CASSGSLAGIRETQYF. Full variable domain (rest looked up from reference TRBV5-5 and TRBJ2-5): DAGVTQSPTHLIKTRGQQVTLRCSPISGHKSVSWYQQVLGQGPQFIFQYYEKEERGRGNFPDRFSARQFPNYSSELNVNALLLGDSALYLCASSGSLAGIRETQYFGPGTRLLVL.

This clonotype shows up as medium-sized (0.01 to 0.1%) by frequency. The genes are TRBV29-1 and TRBJ1-3; absent DNA, TCRdb's TRBD1 call cannot be checked. The CDR3 loop spans 12 amino acids. Germline V gene sequence: CDR1 SQVTM, CDR2 ANQGSEA. The CDR3 loop reads CSVLTGRNTIYF.

This clonotype is identified as medium-sized from frequency. V is TRBV19 and J is TRBJ2-1; TCRdb's assignment of TRBD1 cannot be checked, as there is no DNA. Per the germline V gene, CDR1 is LNHDA and CDR2 is SQIVND (reference sequence). The length of the CDR3 is 14 residues. This CDR3 is CASNPTWGYNEQFF.

By frequency, this clonotype registers medium-sized. The CDR3 is CASSYRREVTGELFF. The chain combines TRBV6-2 or TRBV6-3 with TRBJ2-2; TCRdb lists TRBD2, though no DNA is available to test this call. The CDR3 contains 15 residues. Germline-derived CDR1 and CDR2 are MNHEY and SVGEGT.

The chain carries TRBV6-6 and TRBJ2-2. Germline V gives CDR1 MNHNY, CDR2 SVGAGI (reference sequence). The CDR3 sequence is 14 residues long. CDR3 sequence: CASTYTETTGELFF.

The V gene is TRBV6-5, the J gene TRBJ1-2. The CDR3 contains 14 residues. CDR1 MNHEY and CDR2 SVGAGI come from the germline V gene. CDR3 residues: CASSYSRLYEGYTF.

This clonotype shows up as medium-sized by frequency. The CDR3 loop reads CSVVGQYNTEAFF. This chain connects TRBV29-1 to TRBJ1-1. Germline values: CDR1 SQVTM, CDR2 ANQGSEA. This CDR3 is 13 amino acids long.

The chain combines TRBV18 with TRBJ1-1. CDR1 is KGHSH and CDR2 is LQKENI in the germline V gene. The CDR3 spans 16 residues. The CDR3 sequence: CASSPPRGGGNTEAFF.

Frequency places this clonotype as medium-sized. V and J are TRBV10-3 and TRBJ2-2. Germline V gives CDR1 ENHRY, CDR2 SYGVKD. CDR3 length equals 15 residues. The CDR3 sequence: CAISEYAPNTGELFF.

This clonotype counts as medium-sized (0.01 to 0.1%) by frequency. This chain joins TRBV30 and TRBJ2-6. The CDR3 loop spans 13 amino acids. CDR1 GTSNPN and CDR2 SVGIG come from the germline V gene (reference sequence). CDR3: CAWNEPWANVLTF.

The genes are TRBV20-1 and TRBJ1-5; TCRdb indicates TRBD1, and absent DNA this call remains unverified. This CDR3 is 16 amino acids long. Germline CDR1 and CDR2: DFQATT and SNEGSKA (reference sequence). The CDR3 loop is CSAPQGPAYSNQPQHF.

This chain joins TRBV18 and TRBJ1-2; TCRdb's assignment of TRBD1 cannot be checked, as there is no DNA. The CDR3 has 14 amino acids. From germline, CDR1 is KGHSH and CDR2 LQKENI. The CDR3 region is CASSGGRSNYGYTF.